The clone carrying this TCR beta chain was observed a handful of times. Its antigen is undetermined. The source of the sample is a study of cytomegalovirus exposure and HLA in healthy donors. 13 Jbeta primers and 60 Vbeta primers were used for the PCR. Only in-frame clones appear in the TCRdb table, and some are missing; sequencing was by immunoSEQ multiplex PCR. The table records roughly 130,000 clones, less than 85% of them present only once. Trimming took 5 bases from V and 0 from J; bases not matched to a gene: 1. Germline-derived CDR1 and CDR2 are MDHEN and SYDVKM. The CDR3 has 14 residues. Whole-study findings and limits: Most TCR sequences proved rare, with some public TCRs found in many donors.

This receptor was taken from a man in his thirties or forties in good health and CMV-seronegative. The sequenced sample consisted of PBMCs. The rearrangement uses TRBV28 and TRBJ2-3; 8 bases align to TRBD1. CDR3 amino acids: CASSRDRSTDTQYF. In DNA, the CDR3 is TGTGCCAGCAGTAGGGACAGGAGCACAGATACGCAGTATTTT. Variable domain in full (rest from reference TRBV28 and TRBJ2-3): DVKVTQSSRYLVKRTGEKVFLECVQDMDHENMFWYRQDPGLGLRLIYFSYDVKMKEKGDIPEGYSVSREKKERFSLILESASTNQTSMYLCASSRDRSTDTQYFGPGTRLTVL.